This T cell receptor (beta chain) comes out of a study of early T cells in non-severe SARS-CoV-2 infection. Across the whole study: The sequenced material was bulk RNA from unsorted whole blood, and its chains were unpaired.

General study points: In VDJdb matching, anti-spike CD8 responses were favored while private and CD4 specificities went missing.

V lost 4 bases to trimming and J lost 6 bases; unmatched junction nucleotides: 8. CDR3 length: 16 amino acids. In regard to this clonotype: The antigen remains unidentified.

The protocol attached unique molecular identifiers to individual cDNA molecules. A single record per CDR3 protein comes from TCRdb applying MiXCR to the 5' RACE reads. Here the sample spans 45,000 to 60,000 distinct CDR3 sequences, approximately 8% being singletons. V and J are TRBV12-3 or TRBV12-4 and TRBJ2-1; 11 bases agree with TRBD2. This TCR derives from an adult who was a healthcare worker with PCR-confirmed SARS-CoV-2 infection or an uninfected control (not recorded which). Sequenced: whole blood. In DNA form, the CDR3 reads TGTGCCAGCAGTTCAGCTAGCGGGAGGTTGGGCAATGAGCAGTTCTTC. Residues: CASSSASGRLGNEQFF.